The 24 T cell receptor beta chains in this list originate from one sample, sequenced in a study of naive and memory T cell subsets. Both TRBC1 and TRBC2 were covered by a beta constant-region primer of two equimolar oligonucleotides. Nested alpha and beta constant-region primers with the SP2 primer drove four PCR rounds on ligated cDNA. In TCRdb, the UMI-ligation and nested PCR reads were re-called with MiXCR into one record per CDR3 protein. This sample has 130,000 or so distinct CDR3 sequences, with about 36% found just once. The specimen was central memory CD4+ T cells from blood. Receptors were obtained from a human donor in good health.

This clonotype was seen ten or more times. The chain is built from TRBV2 and TRBJ2-7, with D uncertain. Germline V lookup: CDR1 SNHLY, CDR2 FYNNEI. Between the trimmed V and J ends, which lost 2 bases and 1 base, there was a span of 12 bases. The CDR3 length is 15 residues. The CDR3 region has the DNA TGTGCCAGCAGTGAACGTTTTTTGGGGTCCTACGAGCAGTACTTC. Protein product: CASSERFLGSYEQYF.

V gene TRBV29-1 combines with J gene TRBJ2-1; 12 bases are shared with TRBD2. The CDR3 sequence is 16 residues long. Germline V lookup: CDR1 SQVTM, CDR2 ANQGSEA. The ends lost 6 bases at V and 9 bases at J; junction bases unmatched: 15. Written as DNA, the CDR3 is TGCAGCGTCCCCCGGGGGCTAGCGGGAGGGCCGGGTGAGCAGTTCTTC. This sequence encodes CSVPRGLAGGPGEQFF.

V and J are TRBV6-6 and TRBJ2-7, with D unresolved. V was pared by 6 bases and J by 1 base, with 7 bases between. Germline loops: CDR1 MNHNY, CDR2 SVGAGI (reference sequence). The CDR3 has 12 residues. This CDR3 reads CASSPVSYEQYF. In nucleotides, the CDR3 is TGTGCCAGCAGCCCCGTTTCCTACGAGCAGTACTTC.

This clonotype occurred a few times. The chain uses TRBV4-3 and TRBJ1-6; D not certain. V was shortened by 0 bases and J by 7 bases, with 10 bases between the two germline ends. CDR1 is LGHNA, CDR2 YSLEER, per germline. This CDR3 is 15 amino acids long. CDR3 in amino acids: CASSQDWGYNSPLHF. DNA of the CDR3: TGCGCCAGCAGCCAAGACTGGGGTTACAATTCACCCCTCCACTTT.

The DNA of the CDR3 is TGTGCCAGCTCACCAAGACTAGCGGGGGGACTGGATACGCAGTATTTT. Translating gives CASSPRLAGGLDTQYF. The chain employs TRBV18 and TRBJ2-3; 13 bases match TRBD2. CDR1 is KGHSH, CDR2 LQKENI, per germline. This CDR3 region has 16 residues. V dropped 2 bases and J dropped 6; count of bases not matched to a gene: 5.

V is TRBV30 and J is TRBJ2-3, with D possibly being TRBD1 (6 bases). The V end was cut by 3 bases, the J end by 6 bases, with 16 bases between. The CDR3 loop spans 14 amino acids. Germline V gene sequence: CDR1 GTSNPN, CDR2 SVGIG (reference sequence). The CDR3 reads CAWSRGGPADTQYF. CDR3 in DNA: TGTGCCTGGAGCAGGGGTGGCCCCGCGGATACGCAGTATTTT.

Only a few counts were recorded for this clonotype. The chain joins TRBV7-2 to TRBJ2-1; D is tentatively TRBD1 or TRBD2 (5 bases each). With 1 base removed from V and 0 bases from J, the gap between germline ends came to 10 bases. The CDR3 has 16 amino acids. Germline V gene lookup returns CDR1 SGHTA and CDR2 FQGNSA. In DNA, the CDR3 is TGTGCCAGCAGCTTAGAAGGGACCCTCTCCTACAATGAGCAGTTCTTC. Its protein product is CASSLEGTLSYNEQFF. The full variable domain, its missing parts supplied by reference TRBV7-2 and TRBJ2-1, is GAGVSQSPSNKVTEKGKDVELRCDPISGHTALYWYRQSLGQGLEFLIYFQGNSAPDKSGLPSDRFSAERTGGSVSTLTIQRTQQEDSAVYLCASSLEGTLSYNEQFFGPGTRLTVL.

This clonotype was counted a single time. The rearrangement links TRBV6-5 to TRBJ1-6, with a possible D match to TRBD1 (5 bases). The CDR3 sequence is 15 residues long. V was pared by 6 bases and J by 3 bases, with 12 bases between. Germline V gene data show CDR1 as MNHEY and CDR2 as SVGAGI. The CDR3 here is CASRAGPSYNSPLHF. The CDR3 DNA sequence: TGTGCCAGCAGGGCGGGACCCAGCTATAATTCACCCCTCCACTTT.

This chain links TRBV5-1 with TRBJ2-7; TRBD2 is a possible D gene (5 bases). Trimming removed 2 bases at V and 0 bases at J, with 24 bases between. CDR3 size: 19 residues. CDR1 and CDR2 (germline): SGHRS, YFSETQ. CDR3 nucleotides: TGCGCCAGCAGCTTCGTCCGTGAACACTGGAGGCAATCCTCCTACGAGCAGTACTTC. This encodes CASSFVREHWRQSSYEQYF.

V usage is TRBV18 and J usage is TRBJ2-7; no firm D call. The V gene's germline CDR1 is KGHSH and CDR2 LQKENI. Trimming pared 3 bases from V and 1 base from J, leaving 10 bases between. This CDR3 region has 14 residues. The DNA for the CDR3 is TGTGCCAGCTCACCGTCGGCAGCTTCCTACGAGCAGTACTTC. Translation: CASSPSAASYEQYF.

J is TRBJ2-1 and V is TRBV20-1; 12 bases match TRBD2. Germline assignment: CDR1 DFQATT and CDR2 SNEGSKA (reference sequence). With V trimmed by 5 bases and J by 8 bases, 7 bases remained unmatched. The CDR3 runs to 14 residues. DNA of the CDR3: TGCAGTGCTCCGACTAGCGGGAGATATGATGAGCAGTTCTTC. This translates into CSAPTSGRYDEQFF.

Only a few counts were recorded for this clonotype. V is TRBV29-1 and J is TRBJ1-1; D gene uncertain. V was cut by 7 bases and J by 4 bases, with 13 bases left in between. Germline CDR1 and CDR2: SQVTM and ANQGSEA. This CDR3 region has 12 residues. CDR3 DNA sequence: TGCAGCGGACGGATGGGGTCCACTGAAGCTTTCTTT. Encoded protein: CSGRMGSTEAFF.

The rearrangement joins TRBV6-5 to TRBJ1-5; TRBD1 might be the D (5 bases). The CDR3 contains 15 residues. V was shortened by 8 bases and J by 1 base, with 15 bases between the two germline ends. Germline CDR1 reads MNHEY; CDR2 reads SVGAGI. This CDR3 reads CASRRVQGSNQPQHF. CDR3 nucleotide sequence: TGTGCCAGCCGACGAGTTCAGGGAAGCAATCAGCCCCAGCATTTT.

This chain links TRBV28 with TRBJ1-2; D is unresolved. V was pared by 5 bases and J by 7 bases, with 11 bases between. Looked up from germline, CDR1 is MDHEN and CDR2 is SYDVKM. CDR3 length equals 12 residues. CDR3 residues: CASSPPVRGYTF. For the CDR3, the DNA is TGTGCCAGCAGTCCCCCAGTACGTGGCTACACCTTC.

This clonotype was detected only a few times. The chain recombines TRBV7-9 with TRBJ2-7, with D uncertain. The CDR3 is 14 residues long. V was pared by 6 bases and J by 6 bases, with 18 bases between. Germline V gene data show CDR1 as SEHNR and CDR2 as FQNEAQ (reference sequence). The CDR3 DNA sequence: TGTGCCAGCAGTCCCCCTGGTGTGAGAACCGAGCAGTACTTC. This sequence encodes CASSPPGVRTEQYF.

With respect to this clonotype: One end of the junction varies from germline; a read error may be responsible. The V gene is TRBV27, the J gene TRBJ2-7, with D tentatively TRBD1 (6 bases). From germline, CDR1 is MNHEY and CDR2 SMNVEV (reference sequence). The CDR3 contains 16 residues. The CDR3 DNA sequence: TGTGCCGGCAGTCCCAAGGGGGTGGGCCTAGGCGACGAGCAGTACTTC. Residues: CAGSPKGVGLGDEQYF.

The chain employs TRBV3-1 and TRBJ2-3; D is unclear. Trimming left V 2 bases short and J 7 bases short, with 7 bases between. The CDR3 covers 12 residues. CDR1 is LGHDT and CDR2 is YNNKEL in the germline V gene (reference sequence). The DNA for the CDR3 is TGTGCCAGCAGCCAATATATAAATACGCAGTATTTT. Amino acid sequence: CASSQYINTQYF.

This clonotype was counted at least ten times. The J gene is TRBJ2-4, the V gene TRBV28; D unclear. The V gene lost 5 bases and the J gene lost 6 bases, with 14 bases spanning the gap. The germline gives CDR1 MDHEN, CDR2 SYDVKM. The CDR3 covers 14 residues. CDR3 nucleotides: TGTGCCAGCAGTCCAACAAGCTGGGGAAACATTCAGTACTTC. Its translation: CASSPTSWGNIQYF.

The CDR3: CASSLRDSRYEQYF. The CDR3 region has the DNA TGCGCCAGCAGCTTGAGGGACAGCCGCTACGAGCAGTACTTC. The V gene is TRBV5-1, the J gene TRBJ2-7; 7 bases are shared with TRBD1. Germline V lookup: CDR1 SGHRS, CDR2 YFSETQ. This CDR3 is 14 amino acids long. V was pared by 1 base and J by 3 bases, with 4 bases of the junction left unmatched. Based on the CDR3 plus reference TRBV5-1 and TRBJ2-7, the full variable domain is KAGVTQTPRYLIKTRGQQVTLSCSPISGHRSVSWYQQTPGQGLQFLFEYFSETQRNKGNFPGRFSGRQFSNSRSEMNVSTLELGDSALYLCASSLRDSRYEQYFGPGTRLTVT.

The chain is built from TRBV29-1 and TRBJ2-7; perhaps TRBD2 as D (6 bases). Per the germline V gene, CDR1 is SQVTM and CDR2 is ANQGSEA. The CDR3 contains 12 residues. Trimming removed 4 bases from V and 6 bases from J, with 13 bases in between. The CDR3 DNA reads TGCAGCGTTGCCCTAATCGGGAGCGAGCAGTACTTC. Its protein product is CSVALIGSEQYF.

The gene calls are TRBV28 and TRBJ2-7, with TRBD1 matching over 11 bases. Germline values: CDR1 MDHEN, CDR2 SYDVKM. The CDR3 sequence is 15 residues long. The junction had 7 bases not matched to a gene; V was cut back by 5 bases and J by 4 bases. For the CDR3, the DNA is TGTGCCAGCAGTGTACCCGGGACAGGGGGATACGAGCAGTACTTC. It encodes CASSVPGTGGYEQYF.

This clonotype was picked up a small number of times. The genes are TRBV2 and TRBJ2-3; 10 bases are a match to TRBD2. Germline loops: CDR1 SNHLY, CDR2 FYNNEI. The CDR3 covers 13 residues. V lost 6 bases to trimming and J lost 4 bases; unmatched junction nucleotides: 1. This CDR3 reads CASRLAGADTQYF. The DNA of the CDR3 is TGTGCCAGCAGGCTAGCGGGGGCAGATACGCAGTATTTT.

This clonotype was counted a few times. This chain connects TRBV7-9 to TRBJ2-5; D possibly corresponds to TRBD1 (6 bases). Germline lookup yields CDR1 SEHNR and CDR2 FQNEAQ (reference sequence). V shed 6 bases and J shed 2 bases, with 13 bases lying between them. The CDR3 consists of 14 residues. This CDR3 reads CASRLGQTQETQYF. CDR3 sequence (DNA): TGTGCCAGCAGACTTGGACAGACTCAAGAGACCCAGTACTTC.

This clonotype was seen a handful of times. This chain connects TRBV3-1 to TRBJ2-7, with 10 bases matching TRBD2. CDR3 size: 14 residues. Germline CDR1 reads LGHDT; CDR2 reads YNNKEL (reference sequence). J was trimmed by 2 bases and V by 5 bases; bases with no gene match: 3. Written as DNA, the CDR3 is TGTGCCAGCAGCAGGACTAGCGGACCCTACGAGCAGTACTTC. Translation: CASSRTSGPYEQYF.